Below are 24 T cell receptor beta chains sequenced from a single sample in a study of blood T cell repertoires in COVID-19. Libraries were prepared by immunoSEQ multiplex PCR; TCRdb keeps only in-frame clonotypes and omits some of them. The top ten clones hold 6% to 7% of a sample with more than 65,000 clones, about nine tenths of them seen once. Sequences were obtained from peripheral blood. These receptors were collected from a man between 45 and 60 years old with active COVID-19.

This sequence joins TRBV9 and TRBJ1-3; D remains ambiguous. V was cut by 0 bases and J by 0 bases, with 4 bases left in between. The CDR3 is 14 amino acids. Germline V gives CDR1 SGDLS, CDR2 YYNGEE. For the CDR3, the DNA is TGTGCCAGCAGCGTAGGGAGCTCTGGAAACACCATATATTTT. This sequence encodes CASSVGSSGNTIYF. The variable domain in full, completed from reference TRBV9 and TRBJ1-3, reads DSGVTQTPKHLITATGQRVTLRCSPRSGDLSVYWYQQSLDQGLQFLIQYYNGEERAKGNILERFSAQQFPDLHSELNLSSLELGDSALYFCASSVGSSGNTIYFGEGSWLTVV.

This chain links TRBV6-5 with TRBJ1-6; D is perhaps TRBD1 (6 bases). The CDR3 totals 13 residues. V was cut by 5 bases and J by 12 bases, with 14 bases left in between. Germline values: CDR1 MNHEY, CDR2 SVGAGI. The CDR3, as DNA: TGTGCCAGCAGTACAAACAGGGTACGACCCCTCCACTTT. Protein: CASSTNRVRPLHF.

This clone appeared once. Here the CDR3 reads CASSPPGGTIYF. In DNA, the CDR3 is TGTGCCAGCAGCCCTCCGGGTGGCACCATATATTTT. This chain joins TRBV5-8 and TRBJ1-3, with D hard to call. CDR1 is SGHTS and CDR2 is YDEGEE in the germline V gene. The CDR3 sequence is 12 residues long. V was clipped by 4 bases and J by 9 bases, with 11 bases between them.

The V gene is TRBV6-5, the J gene TRBJ2-7; tentative D call: TRBD1 (6 bases). Trimming removed 5 bases at V and 5 bases at J, with 19 bases between. This CDR3 has 15 amino acids. Germline V CDR1 and CDR2: MNHEY, SVGAGI. CDR3 protein: CASSMRPGVFDEQYF. For the CDR3, the DNA is TGTGCCAGCAGTATGCGGCCAGGGGTATTCGACGAGCAGTACTTC.

The V and J genes are TRBV27 and TRBJ2-3; a weak D match, TRBD1 (5 bases). CDR1 MNHEY and CDR2 SMNVEV come from the germline V gene (reference sequence). Trimming removed 2 bases from V and 2 bases from J, with 8 bases in between. The CDR3 is made up of 14 amino acids. The CDR3 loop is CASSLNRNTDTQYF. CDR3 nucleotides: TGTGCCAGCAGTTTAAACAGGAACACAGATACGCAGTATTTT.

This sequence joins TRBV7-2 and TRBJ1-2, with 8 nucleotides matching TRBD1. Trimming removed 7 bases from V and 7 bases from J; junction bases left unmatched: 14. This CDR3 has 15 residues. Per the germline V gene, CDR1 is SGHTA and CDR2 is FQGNSA. CDR3 DNA sequence: TGTGCCAGCACCTCACAGGGGCAGGGGGCGCGTGGCTACACCTTC. Translation: CASTSQGQGARGYTF. The complete variable domain, with remaining parts taken from reference TRBV7-2 and TRBJ1-2, reads GAGVSQSPSNKVTEKGKDVELRCDPISGHTALYWYRQSLGQGLEFLIYFQGNSAPDKSGLPSDRFSAERTGGSVSTLTIQRTQQEDSAVYLCASTSQGQGARGYTFGSGTRLTVV.

This chain links TRBV21-1 with TRBJ2-1; the table's TRBD2 call for D was not verified on the DNA. TRBV21-1 is assigned pseudogene status. The CDR3 loop spans 18 amino acids. The CDR3 spells CASSYKGWREGTYNEQFF. CDR3 DNA: TGTGCCAGCAGCTACAAGGGGTGGCGGGAGGGGACTTACAATGAGCAGTTCTTC.

The rearrangement joins TRBV6-2 or TRBV6-3 to TRBJ2-3; 7 bases map to TRBD2. V was pared by 5 bases and J by 3 bases, with 8 bases of the junction left unmatched. CDR1 and CDR2 from the germline V gene are MNHEY and SVGEGT. There are 15 residues in the CDR3. CDR3 nucleotides: TGTGCCAGCAGTGACTTCTCCGGGAGGACAGATACGCAGTATTTT. Protein product: CASSDFSGRTDTQYF.

This rearrangement joins TRBV3-1 (or the pseudogene TRBV3-2) to TRBJ2-7; possible D gene TRBD2, 5 bases. Germline CDR1 reads LGHDT; CDR2 reads YNNKEL (reference sequence). Trimming took off 4 bases at V and 6 bases at J, with 13 bases between the two ends. CDR3 size: 13 residues. In nucleotides, the CDR3 is TGTGCCAGCAGCCGGACTGACCCCCTCGAGCAGTACTTC. This sequence encodes CASSRTDPLEQYF.

This clone was counted between two and nine times. The chain employs TRBV15 and TRBJ2-1; D is ambiguous. Germline CDR1 and CDR2: LNHNV and YYDKDF (reference sequence). The ends were cut back, 1 base at V and 3 bases at J, with 16 bases in the middle. The CDR3 runs 17 residues. In DNA, the CDR3 is TGTGCCACCAGCAGAGCCGATCATACCCGACACTACAATGAGCAGTTCTTC. Translating it yields CATSRADHTRHYNEQFF.

The CDR3 coding sequence is TGTGCCAGCAGCTTCCAGACCGGGGAGCTGTTTTTT. Protein product: CASSFQTGELFF. The chain joins TRBV9 to TRBJ2-2, with D uncertain. CDR3 length equals 12 residues. Between the trimmed V and J ends, which lost 4 bases and 5 bases, there was a span of 6 bases. Germline assignment: CDR1 SGDLS and CDR2 YYNGEE.

This clone was detected a few times. This chain links TRBV5-1 with TRBJ2-7; tentative D call: TRBD2 (7 bases). V lost 2 bases to trimming and J lost 0 bases, with 12 bases between them. CDR1 SGHRS and CDR2 YFSETQ come from the germline V gene. The CDR3 runs to 15 residues. CDR3 nucleotide sequence: TGCGCCAGCAGCTTAGGGGGGGCATCCTCCTACGAGCAGTACTTC. It is translated as CASSLGGASSYEQYF.

This chain joins TRBV28 and TRBJ1-4, with a tentative D call TRBD1 (6 bases). This CDR3 comprises 13 residues. CDR1 and CDR2 (germline): MDHEN, SYDVKM. Between the trimmed V and J ends, which lost 8 bases and 6 bases, there was a span of 13 bases. CDR3 sequence reads: CASWGGYDEKLFF. In nucleotides, the CDR3 is TGTGCCAGCTGGGGGGGCTATGATGAAAAACTGTTTTTT.

The chain recombines TRBV6-2 or TRBV6-3 with TRBJ2-5; D may be TRBD2 (5 bases). The V gene lost 5 bases and the J gene lost 5 bases, with 24 bases spanning the gap. Germline values: CDR1 MNHEY, CDR2 SVGEGT. There are 17 residues in the CDR3. The CDR3: CASSPGFSTGSAETQYF. The CDR3 coding sequence is TGTGCCAGCAGTCCCGGCTTTTCGACGGGGTCCGCGGAGACCCAGTACTTC.

This clone was seen a single time. The CDR3 protein is CASSYPDREDTQYF. CDR3 in DNA: TGTGCCAGCAGTTACCCCGACAGGGAAGATACGCAGTATTTT. The rearrangement joins TRBV6-2 or TRBV6-3 to TRBJ2-3; 7 bases agree with TRBD1. Germline CDR1 is MNHEY and CDR2 is SVGEGT. The CDR3 sequence is 14 residues long. V lost 2 bases to trimming and J lost 5 bases; unmatched junction nucleotides: 4.

The gene calls are TRBV6-5 and TRBJ1-6, with TRBD1 matching over 8 bases. The length of the CDR3 is 13 residues. The germline gives CDR1 MNHEY, CDR2 SVGAGI. V gave up 8 bases and J gave up 10 bases; unmatched junction bases: 7. CDR3 amino acids: CASSQTGESPLHF. The CDR3 DNA follows: TGTGCCAGCTCCCAGACAGGGGAATCACCCCTCCACTTT.

The chain joins TRBV11-2 to TRBJ2-7; 7 nucleotides agree with TRBD2. Losses at the gene ends were 1 base for V and 2 bases for J; bases not matched to a gene: 5. This CDR3 is 15 amino acids long. Looked up from germline, CDR1 is SGHAT and CDR2 is FQNNGV. CDR3 sequence: CASSLGGGNTYEQYF. The CDR3 DNA follows: TGTGCCAGCAGCTTAGGGGGGGGTAATACCTACGAGCAGTACTTC. Using reference TRBV11-2 and TRBJ2-7 for the parts outside the CDR3, the full variable domain is EAGVAQSPRYKIIEKRQSVAFWCNPISGHATLYWYQQILGQGPKLLIQFQNNGVVDDSQLPKDRFSAERLKGVDSTLKIQPAKLEDSAVYLCASSLGGGNTYEQYFGPGTRLTVT.

V is TRBV28 and J is TRBJ2-6; tentative D call: TRBD1 (6 bases). Germline CDR1 reads MDHEN; CDR2 reads SYDVKM. This CDR3 has 15 residues. The germline V and J ends were trimmed by 3 bases and 0 bases, with 6 bases remaining between them. The CDR3 sequence is CASSLTGSGANVLTF. The CDR3 region has the DNA TGTGCCAGCAGTTTGACAGGCTCTGGGGCCAACGTCCTGACTTTC.

The chain is built from TRBV5-1 and TRBJ1-1; D call uncertain. This CDR3 contains 16 residues. The germline gives CDR1 SGHRS, CDR2 YFSETQ. V was trimmed by 0 bases and J by 0 bases, leaving 12 bases between them. Written as DNA, the CDR3 is TGCGCCAGCAGCTTGGGCATCGGGAGTATGAACACTGAAGCTTTCTTT. The encoded protein is CASSLGIGSMNTEAFF.

V is TRBV28 and J is TRBJ1-1; no definite D call. This CDR3 is built from 11 residues. Trimming shortened V by 7 bases and J by 0 bases, and 3 bases separated the two germline ends. CDR1 is MDHEN, CDR2 SYDVKM, per germline. The CDR3 nucleotides are TGTGCCAGCACTATGAACACTGAAGCTTTCTTT. Protein product: CASTMNTEAFF.

The J gene is TRBJ1-1, the V gene TRBV27; 9 nucleotides line up with TRBD1. Germline loops: CDR1 MNHEY, CDR2 SMNVEV (reference sequence). This CDR3 is built from 16 residues. The V gene end was trimmed by 5 bases and the J gene end by 0 bases; junction bases not matched to a gene: 7. CDR3 protein: CASSTLRTGVNTEAFF. CDR3 in DNA: TGTGCCAGCAGTACCCTACGGACAGGGGTGAACACTGAAGCTTTCTTT.

V is TRBV6-5 and J is TRBJ1-2; TRBD1 matches at 7 bases. This CDR3 is built from 15 residues. After removal of 5 bases from V and 0 bases from J, the junction contained 6 bases not matched to a gene. CDR1 and CDR2 (germline): MNHEY, SVGAGI. In DNA, the CDR3 is TGTGCCAGCAGTAGGGACAGCATAACTAACTATGGCTACACCTTC. Translated, it gives CASSRDSITNYGYTF.

This chain connects TRBV5-1 to TRBJ2-1; TRBD1 agrees at 7 bases. Looked up from germline, CDR1 is SGHRS and CDR2 is YFSETQ. The CDR3 is 16 amino acids. V shed 2 bases and J 4 bases; nucleotides not matched to a gene: 9. CDR3 in amino acids: CASSLREGGKYNEQFF. The CDR3 nucleotides read TGCGCCAGCAGCTTAAGAGAAGGGGGCAAGTACAATGAGCAGTTCTTC.

V is TRBV5-4 and J is TRBJ1-6; TRBD1 agrees at 7 bases. After removal of 0 bases from V and 6 bases from J, the junction contained 6 bases not matched to a gene. Germline V gives CDR1 SGHNT, CDR2 YYREEE (reference sequence). CDR3 size: 16 residues. CDR3 protein: CASSLVPGGFNSPLHF. The CDR3 nucleotides are TGTGCCAGCAGCTTGGTTCCAGGGGGTTTTAATTCACCCCTCCACTTT.